The text below deals with one T cell receptor (beta chain). The antigen is unknown. A junction end diverges from the germline sequence, so it may reflect a read error. This sample is part of a study of blood T cells in healthy people across ages. No fewer than 6.5 million PBMCs went into each sample. The authors ran a second PCR of about 6 to 11 cycles using a sample-barcoded 5' primer and a J-beta primer mix. TCRdb re-called the 5' RACE reads through MiXCR, storing one row per CDR3 protein. There are approximately 490,000 distinct CDR3 sequences in the sample; 20% to 30% occur only once, and 8.7% lies in the top ten. The CDR3 length is 16 residues. Germline-derived CDR1 and CDR2 are SGHTA and FQGTGA. Study observations and caveats: Changes in expanded clonotypes were possibly confounded, as the CMV status of donors was unknown.

The same specimen was also included in a second study, on T cells of mothers and their children.

The TCR comes from a boy between 10 and 17 years old in good health. The sequenced material came from blood. The V call is TRBV7-3, the J call TRBJ2-3; 8 nucleotides align to TRBD2. Here the CDR3 reads CASRQSPGGAPDTQYF. CDR3 DNA sequence: TGCGCCAGCAGACAATCCCCCGGGGGGGCCCCAGATACGCAGTATTTT.